These 16 T cell receptor beta chains were sequenced from one sample in a study of control samples from healthy donors and cancer patients. Repertoires were generated with immunoSEQ multiplex PCR, while TCRdb's copy carries only in-frame clones and drops some. The sample includes roughly 170,000 clones, 85% to 95% of them seen just once. The sample taken for sequencing was blood. The receptor source for this set is a woman aged 18 to 35 in good health.

The J gene is TRBJ1-1, the V gene TRBV29-1; 7 positions agree with TRBD1. Germline lookup yields CDR1 SQVTM and CDR2 ANQGSEA. J was trimmed by 1 base and V by 6 bases; bases with no gene match: 8. This CDR3 is 14 amino acids long. The CDR3 DNA reads TGCAGCGTGTGGGGATCAGGGGGGAACACTGAAGCTTTCTTT. Translating it yields CSVWGSGGNTEAFF. The full variable domain, rest sourced from reference TRBV29-1 and TRBJ1-1, is SAVISQKPSRDICQRGTSLTIQCQVDSQVTMMFWYRQQPGQSLTLIATANQGSEATYESGFVIDKFPISRPNLTFSTLTVSNMSPEDSSIYLCSVWGSGGNTEAFFGQGTRLTVV.

For the CDR3, the DNA is TGTGCCAGTAGTACTCTAGCGGGGGATAGGAATGAGCAGTTCTTC. Translated: CASSTLAGDRNEQFF. This sequence joins TRBV19 and TRBJ2-1; 10 nucleotides match TRBD2. The CDR3 contains 15 residues. CDR1 LNHDA and CDR2 SQIVND come from the germline V gene (reference sequence). V was pared by 4 bases and J by 7 bases, with 7 bases of the junction left unmatched.

The V and J genes are TRBV28 and TRBJ2-5, with D possibly TRBD2 on 6 matching bases. Germline CDR1 and CDR2: MDHEN and SYDVKM. The V and J ends lost 4 bases and 2 bases respectively, with 20 bases between them. The length of the CDR3 is 17 residues. This CDR3 reads CASSSPWRGLAQETQYF. DNA for the CDR3: TGTGCCAGCAGTTCCCCGTGGAGGGGACTTGCACAAGAGACCCAGTACTTC. Full variable domain (remainder filled in from reference TRBV28 and TRBJ2-5): DVKVTQSSRYLVKRTGEKVFLECVQDMDHENMFWYRQDPGLGLRLIYFSYDVKMKEKGDIPEGYSVSREKKERFSLILESASTNQTSMYLCASSSPWRGLAQETQYFGPGTRLLVL.

This clone occurred once. The sample contains more than one DNA sequence encoding this CDR3. CDR3 nucleotides: TGTGCCAGCAGCCTCGGGGGGAACACTGAAGCTTTCTTT. This sequence encodes CASSLGGNTEAFF. This chain uses TRBV5-6 with TRBJ1-1, with D tentatively TRBD1 (5 bases). Trimming took off 4 bases at V and 1 base at J, with 8 bases between the two ends. Germline V gene sequence: CDR1 SGHDT, CDR2 YYEEEE. The CDR3 covers 13 residues.

This chain joins TRBV6-5 and TRBJ2-1, with D perhaps matching TRBD1 or TRBD2 (5 bases each). The CDR3 totals 14 residues. V gave up 10 bases and J gave up 7 bases, with 20 bases separating them. In germline, CDR1 is MNHEY, CDR2 SVGAGI. In DNA form, the CDR3 reads TGTGCCACCAGACGTGAGGGGACGGGAAATGAGCAGTTCTTC. Protein sequence: CATRREGTGNEQFF.

The chain has TRBV27 and TRBJ2-3, with D perhaps matching TRBD1 (6 bases). The CDR3 has 13 amino acids. Trimming stripped 9 bases from V and 3 bases from J, with 13 bases between. From germline, CDR1 is MNHEY and CDR2 SMNVEV (reference sequence). The CDR3 loop is CASTTGLTDTQYF. CDR3 DNA: TGTGCCAGTACGACAGGACTGACAGATACGCAGTATTTT.

V usage is TRBV3-1 (or the pseudogene TRBV3-2) and J usage is TRBJ1-1, with TRBD1 identical over 7 bases. Germline V lookup: CDR1 LGHDT, CDR2 YNNKEL (reference sequence). Germline trimming cut 5 bases from V and 5 bases from J; bases unmatched to any gene: 8. The CDR3 loop spans 14 amino acids. The CDR3 loop reads CASSSHRGGTEAFF. CDR3 DNA sequence: TGTGCCAGCAGCTCTCACAGGGGTGGGACTGAAGCTTTCTTT.

J is TRBJ2-7 and V is TRBV4-1, with D hard to call. Per the germline V gene, CDR1 is MGHRA and CDR2 is YSYEKL. V lost 2 bases, J lost 1 base, and 6 bases lay in between. CDR3 length: 13 amino acids. CDR3 amino acids: CASSQTESYEQYF. The CDR3 DNA reads as TGCGCCAGCAGCCAAACAGAGTCCTACGAGCAGTACTTC.

The rearrangement joins TRBV11-2 to TRBJ1-2; D is undetermined. From germline, CDR1 is SGHAT and CDR2 FQNNGV. This CDR3 is 14 amino acids long. The ends were cut back, 1 base at V and 3 bases at J, with 9 bases in the middle. CDR3 sequence reads: CASSLGPWDYGYTF. The CDR3 DNA reads TGTGCCAGCAGCTTAGGTCCGTGGGACTATGGCTACACCTTC.

This chain connects TRBV7-8 to TRBJ2-1; 7 nucleotides agree with TRBD2. Germline V gene sequence: CDR1 SGHVS, CDR2 FQNEAQ. V trimming: 4 bases; J trimming: 5 bases; junction bases outside the gene matches: 2. The CDR3 has 13 amino acids. The chain's CDR3 is CASSSRENNEQFF. In DNA form, the CDR3 reads TGTGCCAGCAGCTCGCGGGAGAACAATGAGCAGTTCTTC.

The rearrangement uses TRBV2 and TRBJ1-2; D gene unclear. Trimming took off 8 bases at V and 7 bases at J, with 14 bases between the two ends. CDR3 length: 12 amino acids. Germline values: CDR1 SNHLY, CDR2 FYNNEI. For the CDR3, the DNA is TGTGCCAGCCAGGACGGCGTTGGTGGCTACACCTTC. Protein product: CASQDGVGGYTF.

V usage is TRBV15 and J usage is TRBJ2-1; the match to TRBD2 covers 9 bases. This CDR3 contains 15 residues. The germline gives CDR1 LNHNV, CDR2 YYDKDF (reference sequence). With 5 bases clipped from V and 7 bases from J, the junction kept 9 bases outside the gene matches. CDR3 sequence reads: CATSDRGGARNEQFF. The CDR3 DNA is TGTGCCACCAGCGATCGCGGGGGGGCGAGGAATGAGCAGTTCTTC.

The V call is TRBV20-1, the J call TRBJ2-7, with D unresolved. V was clipped by 6 bases and J by 6 bases, with 9 bases between them. Germline V CDR1 and CDR2: DFQATT, SNEGSKA (reference sequence). The CDR3 is 10 amino acids. The DNA of the CDR3 is TGCAGTGCGGCGTTGGCCGAGCAGTACTTC. Translating gives CSAALAEQYF.

The chain has TRBV5-1 and TRBJ2-5; 7 bases are a match to TRBD2. The CDR3 length is 16 residues. J lost 1 base, V lost 5 bases, and 11 bases had no gene match. Per the germline V gene, CDR1 is SGHRS and CDR2 is YFSETQ. The CDR3 DNA sequence: TGCGCCAGCAGTTGGGCTGGGGGGGTAGCCCAAGAGACCCAGTACTTC. Translation gives CASSWAGGVAQETQYF.

The chain carries TRBV11-3 and TRBJ2-7; unclear D gene. The germline V and J ends were trimmed by 1 base and 1 base, with 8 bases remaining between them. The CDR3 length is 14 residues. Per germline, CDR1 SGHNT and CDR2 YENEEA. The CDR3 spells CASSLGRHSYEQYF. The CDR3 coding sequence is TGTGCCAGCAGCTTAGGTAGGCATTCCTACGAGCAGTACTTC.

The chain joins TRBV7-2 to TRBJ2-3, with a tentative D call TRBD1 (6 bases). In germline, CDR1 is SGHTA, CDR2 FQGNSA. The CDR3 runs to 16 residues. The germline V and J ends were trimmed by 2 bases and 6 bases, with 18 bases remaining between them. The CDR3 is CASSLPARDKGDTQYF. Written as DNA, the CDR3 is TGTGCCAGCAGCTTACCCGCCAGGGACAAGGGGGATACGCAGTATTTT.